These 32 T cell receptor beta chains were sequenced from one sample in a study of identical twins. TCRdb called the 5' RACE reads again in MiXCR, with one record for every CDR3 protein. The data hold about 550,000 distinct CDR3 sequences, with approximately 20% observed a single time. This same sample was also part of a study on yellow fever vaccine responses in identical twins.

What was sequenced was CD4+ T cells sorted from blood. The receptor source for this set is a woman aged 18-35 years in good health.

In this sample, this clonotype turned up a few times. The chain combines TRBV7-2 with TRBJ1-2; maybe TRBD1 (6 bases). Germline V lookup: CDR1 SGHTA, CDR2 FQGNSA. This CDR3 spans 15 amino acids. The V gene lost 2 bases and the J gene lost 4 bases, with 14 bases spanning the gap. CDR3 amino acids: CASSLSTGSGYGYTF. In DNA, the CDR3 is TGTGCCAGCAGCTTATCGACAGGCTCTGGCTATGGCTACACCTTC. Full variable domain (outside the CDR3, taken from reference TRBV7-2 and TRBJ1-2): GAGVSQSPSNKVTEKGKDVELRCDPISGHTALYWYRQSLGQGLEFLIYFQGNSAPDKSGLPSDRFSAERTGGSVSTLTIQRTQQEDSAVYLCASSLSTGSGYGYTFGSGTRLTVV.

This clonotype has a handful of counts. This rearrangement joins TRBV3-1 to TRBJ1-5; 9 bases fit TRBD1. The ends lost 3 bases at V and 7 bases at J; junction bases unmatched: 4. This CDR3 comprises 14 residues. CDR1 and CDR2 (germline): LGHDT, YNNKEL (reference sequence). CDR3 sequence reads: CASSQGTGTQPQHF. CDR3 DNA sequence: TGTGCCAGCAGCCAGGGGACAGGGACCCAGCCCCAGCATTTT.

CDR3 amino acids: CASSLQPVGEQFF. In nucleotides, the CDR3 is TGTGCCAGCAGCCTTCAGCCCGTAGGTGAGCAGTTCTTC. The chain couples TRBV7-3 to TRBJ2-1, with D unclear. Trimming removed 5 bases at V and 9 bases at J, with 14 bases between. Germline values: CDR1 SGHTA, CDR2 FQGTGA. There are 13 residues in the CDR3.

This clonotype came up a few times. This chain links TRBV24-1 with TRBJ1-5; tentative D call: TRBD1 (5 bases). Deletions cut 6 bases from V and 7 bases from J, with 15 bases between. The CDR3 extends over 14 amino acids. CDR1 is KGHDR, CDR2 SFDVKD, per germline. This CDR3 is CATSQGRLGQPQHF. DNA for the CDR3: TGTGCCACCAGTCAGGGAAGGTTAGGGCAGCCCCAGCATTTT.

This rearrangement joins TRBV19 to TRBJ2-5, with D hard to call. Germline values: CDR1 LNHDA, CDR2 SQIVND (reference sequence). The V end lost 6 bases, the J end lost 5 bases, and 13 bases lay between the germline ends. This CDR3 has 13 amino acids. The CDR3 DNA sequence: TGTGCCAGTAGAATGACTCCCGGGGAGACCCAGTACTTC. Its protein product is CASRMTPGETQYF.

The J gene is TRBJ1-2, the V gene TRBV5-1, with D possibly being TRBD1 (5 bases). Trimming stripped 3 bases from V and 5 bases from J, with 17 bases between. The CDR3 totals 15 residues. CDR1 SGHRS and CDR2 YFSETQ come from the germline V gene. The CDR3 reads CASSSGHGIDYGYTF. The CDR3 coding sequence is TGCGCCAGCAGCTCAGGACACGGTATTGATTATGGCTACACCTTC.

The chain joins TRBV10-3 to TRBJ2-7; D may correspond to TRBD1 or TRBD2 (5 bases each). Trimming took off 8 bases at V and 2 bases at J, with 16 bases between the two ends. The germline CDR1 and CDR2 sequences are ENHRY and SYGVKD. CDR3 size: 14 residues. The DNA for the CDR3 is TGTGCCATCGCCCCTGACAGCGGCCCCTACGAGCAGTACTTC. Translation: CAIAPDSGPYEQYF.

The chain carries TRBV28 and TRBJ2-7; D assignment may be TRBD1 or TRBD2 (5 bases each). The CDR3 totals 14 residues. CDR1 is MDHEN, CDR2 SYDVKM, per germline. The germline V and J ends were trimmed by 5 bases and 4 bases, with 15 bases remaining between them. The CDR3: CASSLGAKGYEQYV. CDR3 bases: TGTGCCAGCAGTCTCGGGGCAAAGGGGTACGAGCAGTACGTC.

The V and J genes are TRBV7-2 and TRBJ2-5; possibly TRBD2 for D (5 bases). Trimming shortened V by 5 bases and J by 3 bases, and 13 bases separated the two germline ends. The CDR3 spans 14 residues. Per germline, CDR1 SGHTA and CDR2 FQGNSA. The chain's CDR3 is CASSPQDFKETQYF. CDR3 bases: TGTGCCAGCAGCCCCCAGGACTTCAAAGAGACCCAGTACTTC.

The V and J genes are TRBV24-1 and TRBJ2-5; 7 bases are shared with TRBD1. Germline values: CDR1 KGHDR, CDR2 SFDVKD. Losses at the gene ends were 10 bases for V and 1 base for J; bases not matched to a gene: 5. The length of the CDR3 is 13 residues. The CDR3 spells CATNRGGQETQYF. The DNA of the CDR3 is TGTGCCACAAACAGGGGTGGCCAAGAGACCCAGTACTTC.

The V gene is TRBV4-1, the J gene TRBJ2-4, with D possibly matching TRBD2 (5 bases). CDR1 and CDR2 from the germline V gene are MGHRA and YSYEKL. V lost 2 bases and J 6 bases, leaving 17 bases between the germline ends. The CDR3 runs 16 residues. Written as DNA, the CDR3 is TGCGCCAGCAGCCAACGACAAAGCCAGCGGCTAAACATTCAGTACTTC. Translation gives CASSQRQSQRLNIQYF.

This clonotype was counted between two and nine times. The rearrangement links TRBV2 to TRBJ2-7; D remains ambiguous. Deletions cut 4 bases from V and 3 bases from J, with 16 bases between. CDR1 and CDR2 from the germline V gene are SNHLY and FYNNEI. There are 15 residues in the CDR3. CDR3 sequence (DNA): TGTGCCAGCAGTGTAATCCTTCTAATACGCTACGAGCAGTACTTC. This sequence encodes CASSVILLIRYEQYF.

The J gene is TRBJ2-5, the V gene TRBV4-2; maybe TRBD1 (6 bases). CDR1 LGHNA and CDR2 YNFKEQ come from the germline V gene. V shed 1 base and J shed 5 bases, with 11 bases lying between them. The CDR3 covers 14 residues. The CDR3 loop is CASSQGQDLETQYF. The DNA for the CDR3 is TGTGCCAGCAGCCAAGGACAGGATCTGGAGACCCAGTACTTC.

This clonotype was found a few times. The rearrangement links TRBV6-2 or TRBV6-3 to TRBJ2-1; the D is unclear. V was pared by 6 bases and J by 2 bases, with 29 bases between. The CDR3 covers 20 residues. Germline CDR1 is MNHEY and CDR2 is SVGEGT. CDR3 coding DNA: TGTGCCAGCAGCTCTGGGTTGGCGCGAAGACGGCGAAATACCTACAATGAGCAGTTCTTC. Encoded protein: CASSSGLARRRRNTYNEQFF.

The V gene is TRBV6-1, the J gene TRBJ2-6; D gene unclear. CDR1 and CDR2 from the germline V gene are MNHNS and SASEGT. CDR3 length equals 14 residues. V lost 8 bases and J 1 base, leaving 9 bases between the germline ends. CDR3 sequence reads: CASLSGSGANVLTF. As DNA, the CDR3 is TGTGCCAGCCTAAGTGGATCTGGGGCCAACGTCCTGACTTTC.

CDR3 coding DNA: TGTGCCAGCAGCCTCCGGGACGCTGGTCAGCCCCAGCATTTT. It is translated as CASSLRDAGQPQHF. The V call is TRBV7-9, the J call TRBJ1-5; a weak D match, TRBD1 (5 bases). Between the trimmed V and J ends, which lost 5 bases and 6 bases, there was a span of 14 bases. Germline CDR1 SEHNR, CDR2 FQNEAQ (reference sequence). CDR3 size: 14 residues.

J is TRBJ2-3 and V is TRBV19, with 7 bases fitting TRBD2. Germline lookup yields CDR1 LNHDA and CDR2 SQIVND (reference sequence). J was trimmed by 0 bases and V by 5 bases; bases with no gene match: 8. CDR3 length: 16 residues. Written as DNA, the CDR3 is TGTGCCAGTAGTGGGGGGGACTCGGAAAGCACAGATACGCAGTATTTT. This encodes CASSGGDSESTDTQYF. The entire variable domain, with the rest obtained from reference TRBV19 and TRBJ2-3, is as follows: DGGITQSPKYLFRKEGQNVTLSCEQNLNHDAMYWYRQDPGQGLRLIYYSQIVNDFQKGDIAEGYSVSREKKESFPLTVTSAQKNPTAFYLCASSGGDSESTDTQYFGPGTRLTVL.

This chain connects TRBV15 to TRBJ2-1; possibly TRBD2 for D (6 bases). This CDR3 has 15 residues. Germline V lookup: CDR1 LNHNV, CDR2 YYDKDF (reference sequence). Trimming stripped 5 bases from V and 0 bases from J, with 11 bases between. The CDR3 DNA is TGTGCCACCAGCGTTAGCGGAAACTCCTACAATGAGCAGTTCTTC. It translates to CATSVSGNSYNEQFF.

This clonotype came up once. J is TRBJ2-7 and V is TRBV25-1, with D possibly being TRBD1 or TRBD2 (5 bases each). The V end was cut by 7 bases, the J end by 1 base, with 14 bases between. Germline V CDR1 and CDR2: MGHDK, SYGVNS. The CDR3 is 14 residues long. DNA for the CDR3: TGTGCCAGCACCCCACGGGACGGTTCCTACGAGCAGTACTTC. Protein sequence: CASTPRDGSYEQYF.

This clonotype was observed a handful of times. This chain links TRBV20-1 with TRBJ2-1; possibly TRBD2 for D (5 bases). Germline values: CDR1 DFQATT, CDR2 SNEGSKA (reference sequence). This CDR3 is 11 amino acids long. V was pared by 3 bases and J by 8 bases, with 8 bases between. CDR3 nucleotides: TGCAGTGCTAGTGACGGGGATGAGCAGTTCTTC. It encodes CSASDGDEQFF.

This clonotype was detected only a few times. The chain joins TRBV20-1 to TRBJ1-5; D gene uncertain. Trimming took 3 bases from V and 4 from J, leaving 7 bases between them. CDR1 is DFQATT and CDR2 is SNEGSKA in the germline V gene (reference sequence). CDR3 length: 12 amino acids. This CDR3 is CSARGPNQPQHF. CDR3 DNA: TGCAGTGCTAGGGGCCCTAATCAGCCCCAGCATTTT.

This clonotype came up a few times. The rearrangement uses TRBV20-1 and TRBJ1-6; D unresolved. From germline, CDR1 is DFQATT and CDR2 SNEGSKA (reference sequence). V shed 3 bases and J shed 1 base, with 10 bases lying between them. The CDR3 extends over 15 amino acids. The CDR3 DNA follows: TGCAGTGCTAGTCCGGGGAAGTCCTATAATTCACCCCTCCACTTT. Residues: CSASPGKSYNSPLHF.

The sample holds a few counts of this clonotype. The V gene is TRBV5-1, the J gene TRBJ2-7, with D tentatively TRBD2 (6 bases). The CDR3 is made up of 15 amino acids. The germline V gene has CDR1 SGHRS and CDR2 YFSETQ. Trimming shortened V by 0 bases and J by 1 base, and 11 bases separated the two germline ends. CDR3 DNA sequence: TGCGCCAGCAGCTTGGGGACTACCCAGTCCTACGAGCAGTACTTC. Translation gives CASSLGTTQSYEQYF.

V gene TRBV12-3 or TRBV12-4 combines with J gene TRBJ2-1, with a tentative D call TRBD2 (7 bases). The V end was cut by 6 bases, the J end by 10 bases, with 19 bases between. The CDR3 extends over 14 amino acids. The CDR3 bases are TGTGCCAGCAGAGCAAAGGGGGGGTTGGCGGAGCAGTTCTTC. Its protein is CASRAKGGLAEQFF.

This clonotype was counted a few times. The V gene is TRBV29-1, the J gene TRBJ2-3; 9 bases map to TRBD1. This CDR3 is 12 amino acids long. CDR1 is SQVTM and CDR2 is ANQGSEA in the germline V gene. Germline trimming cut 6 bases from V and 4 bases from J; bases unmatched to any gene: 2. Here the CDR3 reads CSVDRGADTQYF. In nucleotides, the CDR3 is TGCAGCGTCGACAGGGGGGCAGATACGCAGTATTTT.

V usage is TRBV19 and J usage is TRBJ2-7; 14 bases align to TRBD2. V trimming: 7 bases; J trimming: 3 bases; junction bases outside the gene matches: 2. Germline CDR1 and CDR2: LNHDA and SQIVND (reference sequence). The CDR3 is 14 residues long. Written as DNA, the CDR3 is TGTGCCAGTAAGGGGACTAGCGGGAGCTACGAGCAGTACTTC. Encoded protein: CASKGTSGSYEQYF.

J is TRBJ1-1 and V is TRBV10-2; TRBD1 matches 9 bases. There are 16 residues in the CDR3. The germline V gene encodes CDR1 WSHSY and CDR2 SAAADI. Trimming at V came to 7 bases and at J to 4 bases, leaving 13 bases not matched to a gene. The CDR3 DNA follows: TGCGCCAGCACCGCCGCAGACAGGGGACAGGGCACTGAAGCTTTCTTT. Translation: CASTAADRGQGTEAFF.

This clonotype came up a few times. V usage is TRBV12-5 and J usage is TRBJ2-4; D uncertain. The V gene lost 3 bases and the J gene lost 7 bases, with 4 bases spanning the gap. Germline-derived CDR1 and CDR2 are LGHNT and FRNRAP. The CDR3 is made up of 11 amino acids. The CDR3 DNA is TGTGCTAGTGGTTTCCCGAACATTCAGTACTTC. As protein: CASGFPNIQYF.

The chain uses TRBV20-1 and TRBJ2-3; no firm D call. The germline gives CDR1 DFQATT, CDR2 SNEGSKA (reference sequence). The CDR3 has 12 amino acids. Trimming shortened V by 6 bases and J by 0 bases, and 7 bases separated the two germline ends. The CDR3 sequence: CSAGLSTDTQYF. DNA of the CDR3: TGCAGTGCAGGCCTAAGCACAGATACGCAGTATTTT.

The V gene is TRBV7-9, the J gene TRBJ2-1; 8 nucleotides align to TRBD2. CDR1 and CDR2 from the germline V gene are SEHNR and FQNEAQ (reference sequence). V dropped 1 base and J dropped 8; count of bases not matched to a gene: 4. The CDR3 sequence is 14 residues long. The DNA of the CDR3 is TGTGCCAGCAGCTTAGGACTAGCGAGTCATGAGCAGTTCTTC. It specifies CASSLGLASHEQFF.

This clonotype was observed a few times. The chain uses TRBV10-3 and TRBJ2-3; no reliable D call. The germline CDR1 and CDR2 sequences are ENHRY and SYGVKD. The CDR3 totals 12 residues. V lost 7 bases and J lost 2, with 7 bases in between. CDR3 in DNA: TGTGCCATCAAGGGTAACACAGATACGCAGTATTTT. Amino acid sequence: CAIKGNTDTQYF.

The V and J genes are TRBV27 and TRBJ2-2, with 14 bases fitting TRBD2. Germline V gives CDR1 MNHEY, CDR2 SMNVEV (reference sequence). The CDR3 contains 15 residues. With V trimmed by 8 bases and J by 4 bases, 3 bases remained unmatched. The CDR3, as DNA: TGTGCCAGCCGGACTAGCGGGAGGACCACCGGGGAGCTGTTTTTT. Protein sequence: CASRTSGRTTGELFF.